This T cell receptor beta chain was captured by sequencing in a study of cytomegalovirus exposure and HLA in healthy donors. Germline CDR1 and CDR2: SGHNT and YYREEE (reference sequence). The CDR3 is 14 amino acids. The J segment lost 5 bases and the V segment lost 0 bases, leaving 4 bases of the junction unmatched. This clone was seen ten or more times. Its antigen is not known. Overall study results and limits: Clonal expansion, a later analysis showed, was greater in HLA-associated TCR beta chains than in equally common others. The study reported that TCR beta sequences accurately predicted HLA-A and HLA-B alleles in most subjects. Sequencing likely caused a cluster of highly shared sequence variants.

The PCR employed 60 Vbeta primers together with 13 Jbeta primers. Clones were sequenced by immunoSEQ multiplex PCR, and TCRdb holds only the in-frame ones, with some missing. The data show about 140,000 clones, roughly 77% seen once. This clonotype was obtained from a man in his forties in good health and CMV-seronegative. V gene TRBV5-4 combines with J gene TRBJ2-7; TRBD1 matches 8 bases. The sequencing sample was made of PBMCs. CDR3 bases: TGTGCCAGCAGCTTGGTGCAGGGGGCCCACGAGCAGTACTTC. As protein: CASSLVQGAHEQYF.